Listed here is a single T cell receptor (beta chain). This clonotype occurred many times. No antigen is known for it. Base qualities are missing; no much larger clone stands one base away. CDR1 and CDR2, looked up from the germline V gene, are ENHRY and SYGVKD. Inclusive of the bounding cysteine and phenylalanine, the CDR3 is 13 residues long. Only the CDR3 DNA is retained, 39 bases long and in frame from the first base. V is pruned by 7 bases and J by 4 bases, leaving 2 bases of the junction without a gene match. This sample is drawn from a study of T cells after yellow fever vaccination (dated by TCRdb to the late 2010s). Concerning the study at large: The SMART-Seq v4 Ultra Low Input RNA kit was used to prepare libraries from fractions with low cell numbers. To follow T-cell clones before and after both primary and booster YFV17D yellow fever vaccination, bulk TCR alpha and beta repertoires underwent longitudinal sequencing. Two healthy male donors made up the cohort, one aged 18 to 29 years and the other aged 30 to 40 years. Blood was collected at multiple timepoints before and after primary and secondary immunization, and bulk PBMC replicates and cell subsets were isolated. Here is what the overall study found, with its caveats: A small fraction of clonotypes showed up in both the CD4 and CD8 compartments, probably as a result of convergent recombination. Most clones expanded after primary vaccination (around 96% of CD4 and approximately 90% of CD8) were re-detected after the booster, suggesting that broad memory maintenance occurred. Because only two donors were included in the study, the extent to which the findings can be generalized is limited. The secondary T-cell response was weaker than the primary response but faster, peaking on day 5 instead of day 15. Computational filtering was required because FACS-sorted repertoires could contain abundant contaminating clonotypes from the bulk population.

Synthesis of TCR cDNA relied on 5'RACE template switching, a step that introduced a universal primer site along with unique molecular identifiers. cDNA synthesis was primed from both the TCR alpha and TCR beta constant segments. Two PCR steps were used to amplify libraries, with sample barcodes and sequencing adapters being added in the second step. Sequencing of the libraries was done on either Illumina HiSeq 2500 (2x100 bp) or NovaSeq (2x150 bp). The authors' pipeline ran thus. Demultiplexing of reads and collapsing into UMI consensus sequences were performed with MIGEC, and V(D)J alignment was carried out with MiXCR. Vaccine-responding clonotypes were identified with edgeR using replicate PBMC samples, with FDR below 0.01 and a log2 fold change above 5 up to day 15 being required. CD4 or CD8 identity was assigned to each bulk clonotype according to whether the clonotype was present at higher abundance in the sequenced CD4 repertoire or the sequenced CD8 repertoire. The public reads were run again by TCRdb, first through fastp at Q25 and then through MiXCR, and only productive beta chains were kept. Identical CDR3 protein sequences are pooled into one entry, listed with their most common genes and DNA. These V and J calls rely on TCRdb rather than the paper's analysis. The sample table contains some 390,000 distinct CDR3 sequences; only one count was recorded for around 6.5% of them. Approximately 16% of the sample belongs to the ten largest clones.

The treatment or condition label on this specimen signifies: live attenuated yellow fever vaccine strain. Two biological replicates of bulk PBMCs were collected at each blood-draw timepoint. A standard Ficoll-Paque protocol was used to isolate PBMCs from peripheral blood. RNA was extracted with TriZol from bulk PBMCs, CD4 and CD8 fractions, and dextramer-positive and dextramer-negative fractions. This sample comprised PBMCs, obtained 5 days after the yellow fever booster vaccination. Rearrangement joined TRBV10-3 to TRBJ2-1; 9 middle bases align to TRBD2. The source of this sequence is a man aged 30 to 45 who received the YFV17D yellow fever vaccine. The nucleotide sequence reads TGTGCCATCAAGGCGGGAGGGTACAATGAGCAGTTCTTC. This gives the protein CAIKAGGYNEQFF.